The 10 T cell receptor beta chains reported below all come from one sample, sequenced in a study of PD-L1 blockade in urothelial cancer. Time point indicated: pretreatment peripheral blood. This table comes from immunoSEQ multiplex PCR, and its TCRdb copy is limited to in-frame clones, with some not included. The sample has roughly 51,000 clones, more than 70% seen once. Sequencing used PBMCs, obtained around atezolizumab (anti-PD-L1) treatment. These receptors were taken from a man aged 60 to 75 with urothelial cancer.

V and J are TRBV12-5 and TRBJ2-7, with TRBD1 as a possible D gene (6 bases). Germline V gene sequence: CDR1 LGHNT, CDR2 FRNRAP. Deletions cut 0 bases from V and 5 bases from J, with 14 bases between. The CDR3 loop spans 15 amino acids. CDR3 DNA sequence: TGTGCTAGTGGTTTGGTTGTGGGACAACTAAACGAGCAGTACTTC. It specifies CASGLVVGQLNEQYF. Full variable domain (missing parts from reference TRBV12-5 and TRBJ2-7): DARVTQTPRHKVTEMGQEVTMRCQPILGHNTVFWYRQTMMQGLELLAYFRNRAPLDDSGMPKDRFSAEMPDATLATLKIQPSEPRDSAVYFCASGLVVGQLNEQYFGPGTRLTVT.

The J gene is TRBJ2-7, the V gene TRBV7-6; a possible D gene is TRBD1 (6 bases). With 0 bases removed from V and 0 bases from J, the gap between germline ends came to 15 bases. Per germline, CDR1 SGHVS and CDR2 FNYEAQ. The CDR3 contains 17 residues. The CDR3 region is CASSLALGGTNSYEQYF. The CDR3 DNA reads TGTGCCAGCAGCTTAGCGCTAGGGGGAACAAACTCCTACGAGCAGTACTTC.

In this sample, this clone turned up a few times. The rearrangement links TRBV30 to TRBJ2-3; D gene ambiguous. Germline values: CDR1 GTSNPN, CDR2 SVGIG (reference sequence). The V and J ends lost 4 bases and 0 bases respectively, with 8 bases between them. The CDR3 is made up of 13 amino acids. The chain's CDR3 is CAWNQISTDTQYF. Written as DNA, the CDR3 is TGTGCCTGGAACCAGATTAGCACAGATACGCAGTATTTT.

The chain links TRBV18 to TRBJ2-1, with D perhaps TRBD2 (6 bases). V shed 6 bases and J shed 10 bases, with 19 bases lying between them. This CDR3 is built from 14 residues. Germline V gives CDR1 KGHSH, CDR2 LQKENI. The CDR3 bases are TGTGCCAGCTCGGGCGGGACGGGTCCTAGGGAGCAGTTCTTC. Amino acid sequence: CASSGGTGPREQFF.

The V gene is TRBV6-5, the J gene TRBJ2-7, with 9 bases lining up with TRBD1. Germline CDR1 reads MNHEY; CDR2 reads SVGAGI. The CDR3 sequence is 15 residues long. V lost 4 bases, J lost 3 bases, and 7 bases stayed unmatched. Here the CDR3 DNA reads TGTGCCAGCAGTTCCCCGGGACAGGGTGTCTACGAGCAGTACTTC. This gives the protein CASSSPGQGVYEQYF.

This clone was seen more than once but under ten times. The V call is TRBV5-1, the J call TRBJ1-6; 10 positions agree with TRBD1. The CDR3 has 16 amino acids. The J segment lost 6 bases and the V segment lost 2 bases, leaving 5 bases of the junction unmatched. Germline CDR1 reads SGHRS; CDR2 reads YFSETQ. CDR3 amino acids: CASSLGTGESNSPLHF. CDR3 in DNA: TGCGCCAGCAGCTTAGGGACAGGGGAAAGTAATTCACCCCTCCACTTT.

The rearrangement joins TRBV21-1 to TRBJ1-5; TRBD1, the table's D call, was not compared with the DNA. TRBV21-1 is a documented pseudogene. The CDR3 has 15 amino acids. As DNA, the CDR3 is TGTGCCAGCAGCACCCTGACACAGGGAGATCAGCCCCAGCATTTT. It codes for CASSTLTQGDQPQHF.

V and J are TRBV2 and TRBJ2-3; TRBD1 agrees at 9 bases. Germline V gives CDR1 SNHLY, CDR2 FYNNEI. V gave up 2 bases and J gave up 0 bases; unmatched junction bases: 9. This CDR3 is built from 18 residues. CDR3 coding DNA: TGTGCCAGCAGTGAAATGACAGGGGGAAGGACTAGCACAGATACGCAGTATTTT. Residues: CASSEMTGGRTSTDTQYF.

The chain employs TRBV5-1 and TRBJ2-3; D gene unclear. Per germline, CDR1 SGHRS and CDR2 YFSETQ. This CDR3 is 15 amino acids long. V was clipped by 3 bases and J by 1 base, with 12 bases between them. The CDR3 DNA sequence: TGCGCCAGCAGCTCCGGGTCAACCGGCACAGATACGCAGTATTTT. This gives the protein CASSSGSTGTDTQYF.

This CDR3 reads CASSGLAGAYNEQFF. CDR3 nucleotide sequence: TGCGCCAGCAGTGGACTAGCGGGAGCTTACAATGAGCAGTTCTTC. J is TRBJ2-1 and V is TRBV10-1; 12 bases line up with TRBD2. The J segment lost 4 bases and the V segment lost 4 bases, leaving 2 bases of the junction unmatched. CDR3 length: 15 residues. Per germline, CDR1 WNHNN and CDR2 SYGVQD (reference sequence).